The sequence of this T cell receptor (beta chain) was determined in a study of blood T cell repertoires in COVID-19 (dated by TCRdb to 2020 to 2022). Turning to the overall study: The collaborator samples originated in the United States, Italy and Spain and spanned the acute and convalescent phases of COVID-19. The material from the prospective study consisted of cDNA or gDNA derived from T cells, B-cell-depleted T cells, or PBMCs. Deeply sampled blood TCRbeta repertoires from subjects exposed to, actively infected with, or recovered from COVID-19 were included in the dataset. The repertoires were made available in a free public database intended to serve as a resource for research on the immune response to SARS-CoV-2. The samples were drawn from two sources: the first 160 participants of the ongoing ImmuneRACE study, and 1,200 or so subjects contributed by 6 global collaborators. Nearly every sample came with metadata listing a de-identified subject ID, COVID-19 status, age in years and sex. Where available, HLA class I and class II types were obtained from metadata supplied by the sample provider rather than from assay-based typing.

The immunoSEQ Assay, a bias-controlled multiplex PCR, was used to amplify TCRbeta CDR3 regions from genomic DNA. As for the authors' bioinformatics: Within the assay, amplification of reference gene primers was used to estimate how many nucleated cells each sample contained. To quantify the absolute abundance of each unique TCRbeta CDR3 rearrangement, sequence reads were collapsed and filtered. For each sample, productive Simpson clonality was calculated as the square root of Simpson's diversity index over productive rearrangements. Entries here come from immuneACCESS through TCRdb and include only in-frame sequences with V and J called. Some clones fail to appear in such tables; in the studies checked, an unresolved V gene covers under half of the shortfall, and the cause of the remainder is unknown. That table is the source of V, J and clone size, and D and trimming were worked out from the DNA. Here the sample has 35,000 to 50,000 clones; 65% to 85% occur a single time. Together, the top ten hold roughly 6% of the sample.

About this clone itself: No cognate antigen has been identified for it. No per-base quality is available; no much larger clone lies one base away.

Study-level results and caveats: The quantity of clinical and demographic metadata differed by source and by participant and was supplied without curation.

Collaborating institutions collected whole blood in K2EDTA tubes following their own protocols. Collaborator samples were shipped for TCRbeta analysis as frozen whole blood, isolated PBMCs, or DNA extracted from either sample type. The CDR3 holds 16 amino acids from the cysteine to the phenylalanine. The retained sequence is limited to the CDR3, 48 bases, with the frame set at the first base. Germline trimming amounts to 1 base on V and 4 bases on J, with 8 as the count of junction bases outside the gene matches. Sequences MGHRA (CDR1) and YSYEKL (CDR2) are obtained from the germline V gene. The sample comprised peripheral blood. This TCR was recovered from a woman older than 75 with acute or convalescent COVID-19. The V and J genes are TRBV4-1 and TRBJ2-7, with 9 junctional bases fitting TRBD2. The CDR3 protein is CASSQVGGAGGYEQYF. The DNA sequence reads TGCGCCAGCAGCCAAGTTGGTGGGGCGGGGGGGTACGAGCAGTACTTC.